This TCR beta chain was identified in a study of cytomegalovirus exposure and HLA in healthy donors. Turning to the study itself: Previous work identified roughly 120 million unique TCR beta sequences from 150 million to 200 million T cells. Broader study findings: Productive rates of about 87% or about 30% were seen for most TCR beta V segments in an earlier analysis.

Germline V gives CDR1 SGHAT, CDR2 FQNNGV. V shed 1 base and J 8 bases; nucleotides not matched to a gene: 8. This CDR3 is 16 amino acids long. Note on this clone: Its specificity is not known.

PCR was performed using 60 Vbeta and 13 Jbeta primers. Sequencing used immunoSEQ multiplex PCR; TCRdb keeps in-frame clones, though not all of them. The profile covers roughly 150,000 clones, with about three quarters appearing a single time and 1.5% to 2% taken by the ten largest. Sequencing was done on a sample of PBMCs. The receptor was isolated from a woman between 25 and 40 years old in good health and CMV-seronegative. The chain has TRBV11-2 and TRBJ2-1; 10 bases are a match to TRBD2. The DNA of the CDR3 is TGTGCCAGCAGCTTAGCGGCGTCTAGCGGGGGCCATGAGCAGTTCTTC. Its translation is CASSLAASSGGHEQFF. Looking up the rest from reference TRBV11-2 and TRBJ2-1 gives the full variable domain: EAGVAQSPRYKIIEKRQSVAFWCNPISGHATLYWYQQILGQGPKLLIQFQNNGVVDDSQLPKDRFSAERLKGVDSTLKIQPAKLEDSAVYLCASSLAASSGGHEQFFGPGTRLTVL.